Below, 3 T cell receptor beta chains from the same sample are listed, as sequenced in a study of Graves' ophthalmopathy and Graves' hyperthyroidism. The study amplified TCR beta CDR3 regions using RNA transcripts. After a first-round RT-PCR with HTBI primers, a second-round multiplex PCR was run. One entry per CDR3 protein results from TCRdb running MiXCR on the multiplex PCR reads. The repertoire consists of over 450,000 distinct CDR3 sequences, with approximately 14% occurring once and the leading ten covering around 9.8%. The sequenced sample consisted of blood. These TCRs come from a woman aged 25-40 years with Graves' ophthalmopathy.

This clonotype was counted at least ten times. The rearrangement joins TRBV5-1 to TRBJ2-2; D gene unclear. The CDR3 loop spans 14 amino acids. The germline CDR1 and CDR2 sequences are SGHRS and YFSETQ. Trimming took 3 bases from V and 4 from J, leaving 10 bases between them. The chain's CDR3 is CASSSYPSTGELFF. The CDR3 coding sequence is TGCGCCAGCAGCTCATACCCGAGCACCGGGGAGCTGTTTTTT.

V gene TRBV5-5 combines with J gene TRBJ1-1, with a tentative D call TRBD1 (5 bases). This CDR3 is 12 amino acids long. Germline lookup yields CDR1 SGHKS and CDR2 YYEKEE (reference sequence). V lost 3 bases, J lost 6 bases, and 9 bases lay in between. The CDR3 spells CASSSRGAEAFF. CDR3 DNA: TGTGCCAGCAGCTCCCGAGGGGCTGAAGCTTTCTTT.

The V call is TRBV20-1, the J call TRBJ2-5; 9 bases are shared with TRBD1. The CDR3 spans 15 residues. Germline CDR1 reads DFQATT; CDR2 reads SNEGSKA (reference sequence). V lost 6 bases to trimming and J lost 5 bases; unmatched junction nucleotides: 13. Here the CDR3 DNA reads TGCAGTGCCGATACTAACAGGGGGCTAGGGGAGACCCAGTACTTC. Protein: CSADTNRGLGETQYF.